This T cell receptor (beta chain) was documented in a study of T-cell memory formation after mild COVID-19. Across the study: TCR clusters were mostly donor specific. Study conclusions and caveats: Memory cells collected pre-infection included some clones that later responded, suggesting cross-reactive memory joined. Those CD4+ clones that contracted were mainly in CM and EM (CD8+ ones in EMRA). Contracting clones, day 15 to 85, had balanced CD4/CD8, and later expanders favored CD4+.

Remarks on this clonotype: Antigen unknown.

Trimming took off 4 bases at V and 4 bases at J, with 19 bases between the two ends. In germline, CDR1 is KGHDR, CDR2 SFDVKD. The CDR3 extends over 17 amino acids. TCRdb reprocessed the 5' RACE reads with MiXCR, giving one entry per CDR3 protein. Seen here are approximately 100,000 distinct CDR3 sequences, roughly 12% observed once, and the top ten hold around 25%. The sequencing input was PBMCs or a T cell subset sorted from them (not recorded which). The clonotype originates from an adult woman who had mild COVID-19 (a few samples of this study predate the infection). Cell type and time point are not known. The V and J genes are TRBV24-1 and TRBJ2-1, with a possible D match to TRBD1 (6 bases). CDR3 amino acids: CATSDPKQGFLYNEQFF. The CDR3 region has the DNA TGTGCCACCAGTGACCCAAAACAGGGATTCTTGTACAATGAGCAGTTCTTC.